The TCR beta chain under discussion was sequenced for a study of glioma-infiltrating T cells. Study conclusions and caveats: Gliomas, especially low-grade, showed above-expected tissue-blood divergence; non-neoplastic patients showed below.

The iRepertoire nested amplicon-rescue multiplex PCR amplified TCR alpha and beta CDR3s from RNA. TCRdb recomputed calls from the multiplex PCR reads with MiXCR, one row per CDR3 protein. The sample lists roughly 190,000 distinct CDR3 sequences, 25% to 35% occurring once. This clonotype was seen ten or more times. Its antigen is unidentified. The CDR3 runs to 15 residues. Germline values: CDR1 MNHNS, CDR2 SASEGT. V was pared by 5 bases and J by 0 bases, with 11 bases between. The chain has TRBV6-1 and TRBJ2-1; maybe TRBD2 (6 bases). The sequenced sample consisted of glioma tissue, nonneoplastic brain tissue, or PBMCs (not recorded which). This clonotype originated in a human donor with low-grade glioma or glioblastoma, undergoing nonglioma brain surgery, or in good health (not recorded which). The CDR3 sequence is CASSSTRSSYNEQFF. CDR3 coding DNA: TGTGCCAGCAGTTCGACTAGAAGCTCCTACAATGAGCAGTTCTTC.